The sequence of this TCR beta chain was determined in a study of identical twins. TCRdb used MiXCR to reprocess the 5' RACE reads, holding one entry per CDR3 protein. The sample lists 400,000 to 500,000 distinct CDR3 sequences, roughly 20% occurring once. This clonotype was seen only a few times. Sequenced input: naive T cells sorted from blood. The TCR comes from a man aged 45-65 years in good health.

CDR3 sequence reads: CASSPTRAYNEQFF. CDR3 DNA: TGTGCCAGCAGCCCCACCAGGGCTTACAATGAGCAGTTCTTC. The V call is TRBV9, the J call TRBJ2-1, with D perhaps TRBD1 (5 bases). CDR1 and CDR2 (germline): SGDLS, YYNGEE. V lost 4 bases and J 4 bases, leaving 12 bases between the germline ends. The CDR3 consists of 14 residues.